Only a few counts were recorded for the clone carrying this TCR beta chain. Its antigen is currently unknown. Each CDR3 protein gets one entry after TCRdb re-called the 5' RACE reads with MiXCR. The data hold 180,000 or so distinct CDR3 sequences, with under 14% observed a single time. The data stem from a study of T-cell memory formation after mild COVID-19. The wider study: TCR clusters largely stayed donor specific.

Losses at the gene ends were 2 bases for V and 5 bases for J; bases not matched to a gene: 5. Looked up from germline, CDR1 is SGHAT and CDR2 is FQNNGV. The CDR3 extends over 15 amino acids. The study, taken as a whole, reports: Several responding clones turned up in pre-infection memory, indicating that cross-reactive memory may have taken part. CM and EM subsets held most contracting CD4+ clones; EMRA held CD8+ ones.

This TCR was recovered from a man aged 18 to 29 who had mild COVID-19 (a few samples of this study predate the infection). Cell type and time point are not known. What was sequenced was PBMCs or a T cell subset sorted from them (not recorded which). The V gene is TRBV11-2, the J gene TRBJ2-5; 10 bases are shared with TRBD1. CDR3 protein: CASSLLTGGFETQYF. The CDR3 DNA follows: TGTGCCAGCAGCTTACTGACAGGGGGCTTTGAGACCCAGTACTTC.